Listed below are T cell receptor beta chains from one sample, sequenced in a study of shared clonotypes between healthy human individuals. Repertoires were generated with immunoSEQ multiplex PCR, while TCRdb's copy carries only in-frame clones and drops some. This repertoire shows about 770,000 clones, over 55% found once; its top ten account for under 2%. Sequenced sample: memory CD4+ T cells sorted from blood. The source is a woman under 40 in good health. The conserved cysteine and the conserved F or W are not part of the CDR3 here.

TRBV14	15	TRBJ2-1	ASSPAQGSPSWNEQF
TRBV11-2	13	TRBJ2-7	ASSSLGGRSYEQY
TRBV19	9	TRBJ2-1	ASSQYSEQF
TRBV6-5	11	TRBJ1-5	AGACRGNQPQH
TRBV2	13	TRBJ1-5	ASSEERYSNQPQH
TRBV2	12	TRBJ2-7	ASNGQGSSYEQY
TRBV7-9	13	TRBJ2-4	ASSLTSGGTGIQY
TRBV27	11	TRBJ1-3	ASSPAGGNTIY
TRBV2	12	TRBJ2-7	ASRGDTGTSEQY
TRBV7-6	14	TRBJ1-1	ASSSRAGRTNTEAF
TRBV11-3	12	TRBJ2-3	ASSPGREADTQY
TRBV9	14	TRBJ1-4	ASSPQSDRVNEKLF
TRBV19	11	TRBJ2-2	ASSIWPYGELF
TRBV6-4	13	TRBJ1-2	ASSRKDEPNYGYT
TRBV11-1	11	TRBJ2-1	ASSQDSSGEQF
TRBV5-8	13	TRBJ2-7	ASSRGILGAYEQY
TRBV7-8	14	TRBJ2-5	ASSYKRRGPQETQY
TRBV7-8	15	TRBJ2-7	ASSPGGQGVVTYEQY
TRBV7-9	14	TRBJ1-2	ASSESKKGRLAGYT
TRBV28	11	TRBJ1-5	ASSLRGRRPQH
TRBV7-6	9	TRBJ2-5	ASSPKETQY
TRBV9	13	TRBJ2-3	ASSVGAGPSDTQY